The subject of this entry is one T cell receptor beta chain. Its target is not known. These data are taken from a study of OX40 agonist ivuxolimab in advanced cancers. Study as a whole: Patients in the trial were receiving intravenous ivuxolimab every 2 weeks, at doses of 0.01 to 10 mg/kg. Aged about 20 to 85 with a mean of approximately 57 years, they were 75% to 85% male. Under the entry rules, prior anti-PD-1, anti-PD-L1 or anti-CTLA-4 therapy was allowed, and roughly 43% had some. Study observations and caveats: Clonal expansion from baseline to week 6 occurred in both CD4+ and CD8+ T cells.

Produced via immunoSEQ multiplex PCR; TCRdb's table is partial and in-frame only. The profile shows about 53,000 clones, 75% to 80% of them singletons. The sequencing used CD4+ or CD8+ T cells sorted from blood, collected in a trial of the OX40 agonist ivuxolimab. The sequence came from an adult with an advanced solid tumor such as melanoma, head and neck, liver or kidney cancer.

The CDR3 loop is CASSSTQGNNHEQYF. DNA of the CDR3: TGTGCCAGCAGCTCCACACAGGGGAACAACCACGAGCAGTACTTC. The J gene is TRBJ2-7, the V gene TRBV11-2, with TRBD1 identical over 7 bases. The germline gives CDR1 SGHAT, CDR2 FQNNGV. J lost 5 bases, V lost 4 bases, and 11 bases had no gene match. There are 15 residues in the CDR3.